The next 21 T cell receptor beta chains were all read from a single sample in a study of T cell responses to AZD1222 COVID-19 vaccine. This table comes from immunoSEQ multiplex PCR, and its TCRdb copy is limited to in-frame clones, with some not included. The repertoire holds about 88,000 clones, with 85% to 90% as singletons. Specimen: peripheral blood, collected on day 0 of AZD1222 vaccination. The receptors come from an adult in good health.

This clone has just one count. The chain couples TRBV14 to TRBJ1-1; tentative D call: TRBD1 (6 bases). CDR1 is SGHDN and CDR2 is FVKESK in the germline V gene. The V gene lost 5 bases and the J gene lost 2 bases, with 9 bases spanning the gap. The CDR3 covers 13 residues. CDR3 loop: CASSRGANTEAFF. The CDR3 DNA is TGTGCCAGCAGCAGGGGGGCTAACACTGAAGCTTTCTTT.

V usage is TRBV20-1 and J usage is TRBJ1-1; possible D gene TRBD1, 6 bases. The germline gives CDR1 DFQATT, CDR2 SNEGSKA (reference sequence). The CDR3 has 13 amino acids. Trimming removed 3 bases from V and 4 bases from J, with 12 bases in between. The CDR3 protein is CSASKGVSTEAFF. The CDR3 DNA is TGCAGTGCTAGTAAGGGGGTAAGCACTGAAGCTTTCTTT.

The chain carries TRBV4-2 and TRBJ2-5; D might be TRBD2 (6 bases). Germline CDR1 LGHNA, CDR2 YNFKEQ. V gave up 4 bases and J gave up 0 bases, with 12 bases separating them. This CDR3 has 15 residues. The DNA for the CDR3 is TGTGCCAGCAGCCCTGGAGGGCAGGACCAAGAGACCCAGTACTTC. It yields the protein CASSPGGQDQETQYF.

On this clone itself: This sample includes further DNA sequences coding for the same CDR3. The chain links TRBV7-3 to TRBJ2-7; maybe TRBD1 (5 bases). The germline V and J ends were trimmed by 0 bases and 0 bases, with 9 bases remaining between them. Germline lookup yields CDR1 SGHTA and CDR2 FQGTGA. The CDR3 is 15 residues long. CDR3 nucleotides: TGTGCCAGCAGCTTAACAAGGGGTTCCTCCTACGAGCAGTACTTC. Translation: CASSLTRGSSYEQYF. The entire variable domain, with the rest obtained from reference TRBV7-3 and TRBJ2-7, is as follows: GAGVSQTPSNKVTEKGKYVELRCDPISGHTALYWYRQSLGQGPEFLIYFQGTGAADDSGLPNDRFFAVRPEGSVSTLKIQRTERGDSAVYLCASSLTRGSSYEQYFGPGTRLTVT.

The chain uses TRBV6-5 and TRBJ1-6; 10 bases fit TRBD1. The trim removed 11 bases at V and 6 bases at J, leaving 7 bases unmatched. Looked up from germline, CDR1 is MNHEY and CDR2 is SVGAGI. This CDR3 is 14 amino acids long. DNA of the CDR3: TGTGCCTCAAAGCGGACAGGGGGTAATTCACCCCTCCACTTT. The encoded protein is CASKRTGGNSPLHF.

This clone was counted a single time. This chain links TRBV19 with TRBJ1-2, with a possible D match to TRBD1 (5 bases). This CDR3 region has 16 residues. V lost 5 bases to trimming and J lost 4 bases, with 20 bases between them. Looked up from germline, CDR1 is LNHDA and CDR2 is SQIVND (reference sequence). The CDR3 DNA sequence: TGTGCCAGTAGTCAGCAGGGAGGAGCAATTATCTATGGCTACACCTTC. Amino acid sequence: CASSQQGGAIIYGYTF.

The rearrangement uses TRBV23-1 and TRBJ1-5; no definite D call. TRBV23-1 is recorded as an ORF, its role being uncertain. Trimming removed 2 bases at V and 3 bases at J, with 8 bases between. The CDR3 runs to 14 residues. The CDR3 region is CASSQGFFNQPQHF. CDR3 in DNA: TGCGCCAGCAGTCAAGGGTTCTTCAATCAGCCCCAGCATTTT.

The count of this clone is one. The chain employs TRBV5-4 and TRBJ2-3; TRBD2 matches at 7 bases. The J segment lost 4 bases and the V segment lost 4 bases, leaving 3 bases of the junction unmatched. The V gene's germline CDR1 is SGHNT and CDR2 YYREEE (reference sequence). The CDR3 loop spans 13 amino acids. This CDR3 reads CASSREVPDTQYF. The CDR3 bases are TGTGCCAGCAGCCGGGAGGTGCCAGATACGCAGTATTTT.

CDR3 loop: CASSQSEKNTEAFF. The CDR3 DNA follows: TGTGCCAGCAGCCAATCCGAAAAGAACACTGAAGCTTTCTTT. The chain has TRBV16 and TRBJ1-1; no firm D call. The germline V and J ends were trimmed by 0 bases and 1 base, with 6 bases remaining between them. The CDR3 contains 14 residues. CDR1 and CDR2 (germline): KGHSY, FQNENV.

The chain combines TRBV3-1 (or the pseudogene TRBV3-2) with TRBJ2-3; D might be TRBD1 or TRBD2, each matching 5 bases. Germline V gene sequence: CDR1 LGHDT, CDR2 YNNKEL (reference sequence). V shed 1 base and J shed 2 bases, with 13 bases lying between them. The CDR3 is made up of 16 amino acids. The CDR3 loop reads CASSQVPHGATDTQYF. DNA of the CDR3: TGTGCCAGCAGCCAAGTCCCCCACGGGGCCACAGATACGCAGTATTTT.

V is TRBV7-2 and J is TRBJ1-4; TRBD1 matches at 7 bases. The junction had 15 bases not matched to a gene; V was cut back by 3 bases and J by 14 bases. The germline gives CDR1 SGHTA, CDR2 FQGNSA. The CDR3 covers 15 residues. The CDR3 nucleotides are TGTGCCAGCAGCTTGGGAGACAGGGATCATGAAGTCCTGTTTTTT. Its protein is CASSLGDRDHEVLFF.

This sequence joins TRBV10-3 and TRBJ2-3, with D possibly called TRBD1 or TRBD2 (5 bases each). Deletions cut 6 bases from V and 5 bases from J, with 21 bases between. CDR1 ENHRY and CDR2 SYGVKD come from the germline V gene. This CDR3 is 16 amino acids long. The CDR3 DNA reads TGTGCCATCAGCGGTCCTGGGGACGGTCGGGGAGATACGCAGTATTTT. Its protein product is CAISGPGDGRGDTQYF.

Here the CDR3 reads CASSHSNTEAFF. CDR3 sequence (DNA): TGTGCCAGCAGCCATAGTAACACTGAAGCTTTCTTT. This chain connects TRBV12-3 or TRBV12-4 to TRBJ1-1, with D unresolved. This CDR3 comprises 12 residues. Trimming shortened V by 6 bases and J by 2 bases, and 7 bases separated the two germline ends.

This clone was detected once. CDR3 residues: CASSERAGGPDTQYF. CDR3 DNA sequence: TGTGCCAGCAGTGAACGTGCGGGGGGGCCAGATACGCAGTATTTT. J is TRBJ2-3 and V is TRBV6-1; 9 positions agree with TRBD2. Unmatched junction bases numbered 4, after V lost 2 bases and J lost 4 bases. The germline V gene has CDR1 MNHNS and CDR2 SASEGT. This CDR3 comprises 15 residues.

The genes are TRBV18 and TRBJ1-1; tentative D call: TRBD1 (5 bases). Per germline, CDR1 KGHSH and CDR2 LQKENI. V lost 3 bases and J 5 bases, leaving 7 bases between the germline ends. The CDR3 is made up of 12 amino acids. Here the CDR3 reads CASSPGETEAFF. Written as DNA, the CDR3 is TGTGCCAGCTCACCGGGGGAGACTGAAGCTTTCTTT.

This chain's CDR3 is CASSFRGTLTKNIQYF. Written as DNA, the CDR3 is TGTGCCAGCAGCTTTCGGGGGACTCTAACCAAAAACATTCAGTACTTC. This chain connects TRBV5-4 to TRBJ2-4, with D possibly TRBD2 on 6 matching bases. Trimming took 2 bases from V and 2 from J, leaving 14 bases between them. This CDR3 is 16 amino acids long. Germline V gene lookup returns CDR1 SGHNT and CDR2 YYREEE (reference sequence).

The chain uses TRBV25-1 and TRBJ1-2; maybe TRBD1 (6 bases). Germline CDR1 MGHDK, CDR2 SYGVNS. The CDR3 is 12 amino acids. Trimming removed 6 bases at V and 5 bases at J, with 10 bases between. The CDR3 loop reads CASRGGPYGYTF. The DNA of the CDR3 is TGTGCCAGCAGGGGGGGGCCATATGGCTACACCTTC.

The genes are TRBV24-1 and TRBJ1-2, with a tentative D call TRBD1 (5 bases). The CDR3 is 11 residues long. V dropped 5 bases and J dropped 7 bases, with 7 bases sitting between them. CDR1 is KGHDR and CDR2 is SFDVKD in the germline V gene. The CDR3 DNA is TGTGCCACCAGTGGAGGGGTTGGCTACACCTTC. Protein: CATSGGVGYTF.

The chain uses TRBV7-3 and TRBJ2-3; D is uncertain. Trimming stripped 2 bases from V and 6 bases from J, with 6 bases between. The CDR3 contains 12 residues. CDR1 is SGHTA, CDR2 FQGTGA, per germline. The CDR3 is CASSLSQDTQYF. In DNA form, the CDR3 reads TGTGCCAGCAGCTTATCCCAGGATACGCAGTATTTT.

This rearrangement joins TRBV3-1 (or the pseudogene TRBV3-2) to TRBJ2-1, with TRBD2 matching over 13 bases. The CDR3 contains 19 residues. V was pared by 1 base and J by 8 bases, with 14 bases of the junction left unmatched. The V gene's germline CDR1 is LGHDT and CDR2 YNNKEL (reference sequence). As DNA, the CDR3 is TGTGCCAGCAGCCAAGGACCTCCTAAAACTAGCGGGGGGGCGTATGAGCAGTTCTTC. This gives the protein CASSQGPPKTSGGAYEQFF.

Only one count was recorded for this clone. This sample also contains other DNA sequences that code for the same CDR3. This rearrangement joins TRBV5-1 to TRBJ2-5; 8 bases align to TRBD2. CDR1 is SGHRS and CDR2 is YFSETQ in the germline V gene. V gave up 2 bases and J gave up 2 bases; unmatched junction bases: 5. The CDR3 runs 15 residues. CDR3 DNA sequence: TGCGCCAGCAGCTTAGCGTTAGCGGGGCAAGAGACCCAGTACTTC. It yields the protein CASSLALAGQETQYF.